This T cell receptor (beta chain) derives from a study of breast tumors, draining lymph nodes, adjacent tissues. Per germline, CDR1 DFQATT and CDR2 SNEGSKA (reference sequence). V shed 3 bases and J shed 2 bases, with 13 bases lying between them. The CDR3 totals 14 residues. The lymph nodes were axillary draining lymph nodes from breast cancer patients. Using its own MiXCR run on the multiplex PCR reads, TCRdb lists one record per CDR3 protein. The sample shows about 230,000 distinct CDR3 sequences, roughly 32% of them seen only once. This clonotype was counted many times. This clonotype originated in a female donor with breast cancer. Some clones in this sample may be carry-over from other donors' samples. Sequenced sample: axillary lymph node tissue. The gene calls are TRBV20-1 and TRBJ2-5; D possibly corresponds to TRBD2 (6 bases). CDR3: CSASPLGGQETQYF. CDR3 DNA: TGCAGTGCTAGCCCTCTGGGGGGACAAGAGACCCAGTACTTC.